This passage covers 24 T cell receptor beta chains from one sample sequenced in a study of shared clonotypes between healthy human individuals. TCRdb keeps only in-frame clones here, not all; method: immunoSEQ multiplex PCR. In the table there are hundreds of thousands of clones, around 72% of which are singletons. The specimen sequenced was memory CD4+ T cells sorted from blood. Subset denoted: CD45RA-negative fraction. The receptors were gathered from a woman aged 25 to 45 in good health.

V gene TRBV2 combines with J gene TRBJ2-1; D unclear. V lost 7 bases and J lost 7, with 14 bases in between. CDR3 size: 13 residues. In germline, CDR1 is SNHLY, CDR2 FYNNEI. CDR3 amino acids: CASIGLRVNEQFF. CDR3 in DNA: TGTGCCAGCATTGGCCTTAGGGTGAATGAGCAGTTCTTC.

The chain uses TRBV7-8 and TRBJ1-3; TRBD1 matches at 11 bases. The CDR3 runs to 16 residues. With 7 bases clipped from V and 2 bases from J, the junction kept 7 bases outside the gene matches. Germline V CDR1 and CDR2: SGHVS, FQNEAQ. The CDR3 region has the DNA TGTGCCAGCACCCTAAGGGGACAGGGGGCTGGAAACACCATATATTTT. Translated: CASTLRGQGAGNTIYF.

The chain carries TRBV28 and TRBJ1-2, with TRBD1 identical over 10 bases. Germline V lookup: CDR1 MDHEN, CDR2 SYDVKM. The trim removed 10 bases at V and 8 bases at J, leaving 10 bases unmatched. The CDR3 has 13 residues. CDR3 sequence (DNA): TGTGCCACCATTCAAGGGACAGGGGAAGGCTACACCTTC. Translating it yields CATIQGTGEGYTF.

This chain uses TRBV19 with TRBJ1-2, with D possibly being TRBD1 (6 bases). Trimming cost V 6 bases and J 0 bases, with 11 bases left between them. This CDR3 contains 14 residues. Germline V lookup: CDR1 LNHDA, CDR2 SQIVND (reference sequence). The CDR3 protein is CASRLQGANYGYTF. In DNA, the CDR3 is TGTGCCAGTAGACTACAGGGAGCTAACTATGGCTACACCTTC.

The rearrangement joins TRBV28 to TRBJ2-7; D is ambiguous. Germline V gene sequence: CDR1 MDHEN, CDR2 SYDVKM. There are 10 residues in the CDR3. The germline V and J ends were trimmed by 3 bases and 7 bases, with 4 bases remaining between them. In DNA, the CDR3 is TGTGCCAGCAGTTTTGGGGAGCAGTACTTC. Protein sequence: CASSFGEQYF.

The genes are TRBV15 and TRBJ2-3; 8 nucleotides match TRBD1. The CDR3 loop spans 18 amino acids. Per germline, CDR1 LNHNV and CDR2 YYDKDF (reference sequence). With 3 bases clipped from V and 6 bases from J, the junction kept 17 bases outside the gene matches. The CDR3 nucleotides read TGTGCCACCAGCAGTGGGGGAACAGGGGGGTTTAATTTGGATACGCAGTATTTT. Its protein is CATSSGGTGGFNLDTQYF.

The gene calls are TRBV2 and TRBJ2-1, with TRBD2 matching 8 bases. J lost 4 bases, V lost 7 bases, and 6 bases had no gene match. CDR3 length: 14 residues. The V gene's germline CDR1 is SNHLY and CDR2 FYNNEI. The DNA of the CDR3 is TGTGCCAGCAACCCGGCGGGGGGATACAATGAGCAGTTCTTC. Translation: CASNPAGGYNEQFF. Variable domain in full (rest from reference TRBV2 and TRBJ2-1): EPEVTQTPSHQVTQMGQEVILRCVPISNHLYFYWYRQILGQKVEFLVSFYNNEISEKSEIFDDQFSVERPDGSNFTLKIRSTKLEDSAMYFCASNPAGGYNEQFFGPGTRLTVL.

The CDR3 protein is CASSIHLFLDEQFF. The CDR3 nucleotides read TGTGCCAGTAGTATCCACCTCTTCCTCGATGAGCAGTTCTTC. This chain uses TRBV19 with TRBJ2-1; D unresolved. The germline gives CDR1 LNHDA, CDR2 SQIVND (reference sequence). This CDR3 has 14 amino acids. V lost 3 bases and J 8 bases, leaving 14 bases between the germline ends.

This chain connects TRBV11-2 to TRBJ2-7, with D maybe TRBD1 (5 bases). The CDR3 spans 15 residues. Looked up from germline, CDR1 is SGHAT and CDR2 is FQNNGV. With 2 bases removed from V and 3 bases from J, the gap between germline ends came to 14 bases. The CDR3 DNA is TGTGCCAGCAGCTTACGACAGACATTACTCTACGAGCAGTACTTC. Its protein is CASSLRQTLLYEQYF.

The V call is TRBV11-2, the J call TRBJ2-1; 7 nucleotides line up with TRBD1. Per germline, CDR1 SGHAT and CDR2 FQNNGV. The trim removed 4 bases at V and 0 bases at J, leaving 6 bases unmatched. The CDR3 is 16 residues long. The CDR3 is CASSSGQLSSYNEQFF. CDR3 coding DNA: TGTGCCAGCAGCTCGGGACAGCTGAGCTCCTACAATGAGCAGTTCTTC.

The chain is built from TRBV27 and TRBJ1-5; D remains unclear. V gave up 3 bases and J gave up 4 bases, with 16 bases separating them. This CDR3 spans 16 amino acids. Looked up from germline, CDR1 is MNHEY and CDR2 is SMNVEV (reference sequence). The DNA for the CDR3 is TGTGCCAGCAGTTTCTCTCCTGACGGAGTTAATCAGCCCCAGCATTTT. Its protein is CASSFSPDGVNQPQHF.

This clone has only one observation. CDR3 loop: CASRFRGALEQYF. The CDR3 nucleotides read TGTGCCAGCAGATTCCGGGGAGCCCTCGAGCAGTACTTC. The rearrangement links TRBV7-8 to TRBJ2-7; a possible D gene is TRBD2 (5 bases). Trimming took off 6 bases at V and 6 bases at J, with 15 bases between the two ends. Germline CDR1 reads SGHVS; CDR2 reads FQNEAQ. The CDR3 has 13 amino acids.

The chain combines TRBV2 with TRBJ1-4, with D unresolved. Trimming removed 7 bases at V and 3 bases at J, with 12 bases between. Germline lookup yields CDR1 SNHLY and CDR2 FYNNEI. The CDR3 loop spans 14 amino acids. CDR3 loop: CASNKDQPNEKLFF. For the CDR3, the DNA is TGTGCCAGCAATAAGGATCAGCCTAATGAAAAACTGTTTTTT.

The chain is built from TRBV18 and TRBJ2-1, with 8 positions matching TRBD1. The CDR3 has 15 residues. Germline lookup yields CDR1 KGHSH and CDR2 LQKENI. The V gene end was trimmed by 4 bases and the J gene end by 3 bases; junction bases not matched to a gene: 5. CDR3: CASSRRTGNYNEQFF. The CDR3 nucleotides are TGTGCCAGCTCACGACGGACAGGGAACTACAATGAGCAGTTCTTC.

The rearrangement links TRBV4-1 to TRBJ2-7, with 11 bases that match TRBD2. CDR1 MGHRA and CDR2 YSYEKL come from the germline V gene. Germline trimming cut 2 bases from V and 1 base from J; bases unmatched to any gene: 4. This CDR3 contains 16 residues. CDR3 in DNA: TGCGCCAGCAGCCAACTAGCGGGAGGATTATCCTACGAGCAGTACTTC. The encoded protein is CASSQLAGGLSYEQYF.

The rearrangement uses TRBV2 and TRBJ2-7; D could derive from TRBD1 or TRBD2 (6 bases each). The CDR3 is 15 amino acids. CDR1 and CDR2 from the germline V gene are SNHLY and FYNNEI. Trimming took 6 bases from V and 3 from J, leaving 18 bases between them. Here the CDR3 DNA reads TGTGCCAGCAGGAACCAAGGGGGGTCAATCTACGAGCAGTACTTC. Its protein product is CASRNQGGSIYEQYF.

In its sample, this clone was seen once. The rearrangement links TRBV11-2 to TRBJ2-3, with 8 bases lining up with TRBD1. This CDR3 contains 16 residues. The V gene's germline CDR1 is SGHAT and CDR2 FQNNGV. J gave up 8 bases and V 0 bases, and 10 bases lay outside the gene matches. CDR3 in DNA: TGTGCCAGCAGCTTAGACAGGGGGCAAGGTGTAGGTACGCAGTATTTT. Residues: CASSLDRGQGVGTQYF. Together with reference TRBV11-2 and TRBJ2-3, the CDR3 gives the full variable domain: EAGVAQSPRYKIIEKRQSVAFWCNPISGHATLYWYQQILGQGPKLLIQFQNNGVVDDSQLPKDRFSAERLKGVDSTLKIQPAKLEDSAVYLCASSLDRGQGVGTQYFGPGTRLTVL.

The CDR3: CASSLADRGGKGYTF. CDR3 sequence (DNA): TGTGCCAGCAGCTTAGCGGACAGGGGAGGTAAAGGCTACACCTTC. This rearrangement joins TRBV7-9 to TRBJ1-2; TRBD1 agrees at 9 bases. Germline V gene data show CDR1 as SEHNR and CDR2 as FQNEAQ (reference sequence). The ends lost 0 bases at V and 8 bases at J; junction bases unmatched: 7. The CDR3 totals 15 residues.

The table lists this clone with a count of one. CDR3 region: CATSRDSVRRLSGNTIYF. Here the CDR3 DNA reads TGTGCCACCAGCAGAGACTCAGTGAGGAGACTCTCTGGAAACACCATATATTTT. J is TRBJ1-3 and V is TRBV15, with unresolved D. Germline loops: CDR1 LNHNV, CDR2 YYDKDF (reference sequence). The CDR3 totals 18 residues. V lost 0 bases to trimming and J lost 0 bases, with 15 bases between them. The full variable domain, completed using reference TRBV15 and TRBJ1-3, is DAMVIQNPRYQVTQFGKPVTLSCSQTLNHNVMYWYQQKSSQAPKLLFHYYDKDFNNEADTPDNFQSRRPNTSFCFLDIRSPGLGDTAMYLCATSRDSVRRLSGNTIYFGEGSWLTVV.

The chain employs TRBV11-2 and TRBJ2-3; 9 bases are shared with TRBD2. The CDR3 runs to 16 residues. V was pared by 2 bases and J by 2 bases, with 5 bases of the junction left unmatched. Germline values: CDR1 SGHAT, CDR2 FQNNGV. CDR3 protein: CASSLRASGTTDTQYF. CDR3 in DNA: TGTGCCAGCAGCTTAAGAGCTAGCGGGACCACAGATACGCAGTATTTT.

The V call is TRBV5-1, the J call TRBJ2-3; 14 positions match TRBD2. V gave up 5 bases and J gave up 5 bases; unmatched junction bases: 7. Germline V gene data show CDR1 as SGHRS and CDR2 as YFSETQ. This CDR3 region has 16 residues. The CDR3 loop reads CASRSTSGRARDTQYF. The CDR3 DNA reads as TGCGCCAGCAGATCGACTAGCGGGAGGGCCAGAGATACGCAGTATTTT.

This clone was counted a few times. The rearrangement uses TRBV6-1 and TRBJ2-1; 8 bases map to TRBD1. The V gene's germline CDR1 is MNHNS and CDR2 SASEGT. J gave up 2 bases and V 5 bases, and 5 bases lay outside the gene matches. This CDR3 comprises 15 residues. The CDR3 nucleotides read TGTGCCAGCAGTCGGACAGGGCGGACCTACAATGAGCAGTTCTTC. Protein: CASSRTGRTYNEQFF.

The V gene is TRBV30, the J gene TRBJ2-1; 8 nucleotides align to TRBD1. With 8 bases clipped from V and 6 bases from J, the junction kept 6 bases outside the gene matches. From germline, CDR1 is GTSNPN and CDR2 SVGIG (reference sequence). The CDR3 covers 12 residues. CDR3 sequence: CATGGWGNEQFF. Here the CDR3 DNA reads TGTGCCACAGGGGGATGGGGCAATGAGCAGTTCTTC.

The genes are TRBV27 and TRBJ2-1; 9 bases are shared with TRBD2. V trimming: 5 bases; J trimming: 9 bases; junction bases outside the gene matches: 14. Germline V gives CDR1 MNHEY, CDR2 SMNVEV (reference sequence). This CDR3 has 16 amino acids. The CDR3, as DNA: TGTGCCAGCAGTCCCCCGGGGGTAGCGGGAGAAGCTGAGCAGTTCTTC. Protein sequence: CASSPPGVAGEAEQFF.